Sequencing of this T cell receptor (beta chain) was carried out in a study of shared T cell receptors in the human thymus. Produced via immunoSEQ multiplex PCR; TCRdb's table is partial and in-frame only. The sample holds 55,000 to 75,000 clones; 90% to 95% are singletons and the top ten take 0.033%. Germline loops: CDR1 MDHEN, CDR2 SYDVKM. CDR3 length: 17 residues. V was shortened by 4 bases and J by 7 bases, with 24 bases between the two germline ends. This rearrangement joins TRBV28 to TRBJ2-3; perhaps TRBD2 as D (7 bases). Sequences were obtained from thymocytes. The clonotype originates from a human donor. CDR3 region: CASSCDSGGSRFHTQYF. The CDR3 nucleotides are TGTGCCAGCAGTTGCGATTCGGGGGGCTCACGGTTCCATACGCAGTATTTT.